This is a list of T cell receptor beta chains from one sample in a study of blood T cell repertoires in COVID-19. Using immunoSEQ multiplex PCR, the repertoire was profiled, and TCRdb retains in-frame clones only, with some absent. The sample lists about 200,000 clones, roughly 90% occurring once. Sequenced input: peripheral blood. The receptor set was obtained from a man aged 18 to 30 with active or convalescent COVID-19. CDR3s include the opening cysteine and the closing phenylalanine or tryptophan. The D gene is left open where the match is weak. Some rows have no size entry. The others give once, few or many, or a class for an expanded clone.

CDR3nt: TGTGCCAGCAGTGAAGTTCAAAAAGCTTTCTTT
CDR3aa: CASSEVQKAFF
v_gene: TRBV2
abundance: .
d_gene: .
j_gene: TRBJ1-1

CDR3nt: TGTGCCAGCAGCTCGAGAAACACTGAAGCTTTCTTT
CDR3aa: CASSSRNTEAFF
v_gene: TRBV5-4
abundance: .
d_gene: .
j_gene: TRBJ1-1

CDR3nt: TGTGCCAGAAGTACTGGACAGGGGTTCGCCGGGGAGCTGTTTTTT
CDR3aa: CARSTGQGFAGELFF
v_gene: TRBV5-3
abundance: .
d_gene: TRBD1
j_gene: TRBJ2-2

CDR3nt: TGTGCCAGCAGCTTACCCGGACAGGGGGCTGGCGAGACCCAGTACTTC
CDR3aa: CASSLPGQGAGETQYF
v_gene: TRBV5-6
abundance: .
d_gene: TRBD1
j_gene: TRBJ2-5

CDR3nt: TGTGCCAGCACCCGAGCGGGGGGGGAGGCAGATACGCAGTATTTT
CDR3aa: CASTRAGGEADTQYF
v_gene: TRBV9
abundance: .
d_gene: TRBD2
j_gene: TRBJ2-3

CDR3nt: TGTGCCAGTAGTGTAGGGACAGGGGCCTCCTACGAGCAGTACTTC
CDR3aa: CASSVGTGASYEQYF
v_gene: TRBV19
abundance: few
d_gene: TRBD1
j_gene: TRBJ2-7

CDR3nt: TGTGCTAGTGGTTCGATACCGGGACAGAAGTTCTTC
CDR3aa: CASGSIPGQKFF
v_gene: TRBV12-5
abundance: once
d_gene: TRBD1
j_gene: TRBJ2-1

CDR3nt: TGTGCCTGGAACAGGGACGGCTATGGCTACACCTTC
CDR3aa: CAWNRDGYGYTF
v_gene: TRBV30
abundance: .
d_gene: .
j_gene: TRBJ1-2

CDR3nt: TGTGCCAGCAGTGAAGGTTCGGGTACGACGGCCGGGGAGCTGTTTTTT
CDR3aa: CASSEGSGTTAGELFF
v_gene: TRBV25-1
abundance: .
d_gene: .
j_gene: TRBJ2-2

CDR3nt: TGTGCCAGCAGCCTTCGCCCCCAGGACACTGAAGCTTTCTTT
CDR3aa: CASSLRPQDTEAFF
v_gene: TRBV4-2
abundance: .
d_gene: .
j_gene: TRBJ1-1

CDR3nt: TGTGCCAGCAGCTGGGACAGGCCCTACGAGCAGTACTTC
CDR3aa: CASSWDRPYEQYF
v_gene: TRBV2
abundance: few
d_gene: TRBD1
j_gene: TRBJ2-7

CDR3nt: TGTGCCGGAGAGTTCGGGGGGGTCCACCGGCCCTACGAGCAGTACTTC
CDR3aa: CAGEFGGVHRPYEQYF
v_gene: TRBV9
abundance: .
d_gene: TRBD2
j_gene: TRBJ2-7

CDR3nt: TGTGCCAGCAGCAAAGACTACGGGAGTGTCTATGAGCAGTTCTTC
CDR3aa: CASSKDYGSVYEQFF
v_gene: TRBV7-2
abundance: .
d_gene: .
j_gene: TRBJ2-1

CDR3nt: TGTGCCACCAGCCCCCGACAGGGTGACTATGGCTACACCTTC
CDR3aa: CATSPRQGDYGYTF
v_gene: TRBV15
abundance: .
d_gene: TRBD1
j_gene: TRBJ1-2

CDR3nt: TGCGCCAGCAGCTTGGGGACAGGGCGCGAGCAGTACTTC
CDR3aa: CASSLGTGREQYF
v_gene: TRBV5-1
abundance: .
d_gene: TRBD1
j_gene: TRBJ2-7

CDR3nt: TGTGCCACCAGTGACCTGGGGACTTTTGAGCAGTTCTTC
CDR3aa: CATSDLGTFEQFF
v_gene: TRBV24-1
abundance: once
d_gene: .
j_gene: TRBJ2-1

CDR3nt: TGTGCCAGCAGCCAACAAATGGGACAGGAGCAGTTCTTC
CDR3aa: CASSQQMGQEQFF
v_gene: TRBV14
abundance: .
d_gene: TRBD1
j_gene: TRBJ2-1

CDR3nt: TGTGCCAGCGGTTCTCGAGAGACCCAGTACTTC
CDR3aa: CASGSRETQYF
v_gene: TRBV27
abundance: .
d_gene: .
j_gene: TRBJ2-5

CDR3nt: TGTGCCAGCAGCGTTACTAGCGGGAGTTCAGATACGCAGTATTTT
CDR3aa: CASSVTSGSSDTQYF
v_gene: TRBV9
abundance: .
d_gene: TRBD2
j_gene: TRBJ2-3

CDR3nt: TGTGCCAGCAGCTTATGGCGGGAGGGTAGCACAGATACGCAGTATTTT
CDR3aa: CASSLWREGSTDTQYF
v_gene: TRBV7-6
abundance: many
d_gene: TRBD2
j_gene: TRBJ2-3

CDR3nt: TGTGCCAGCAGCGACAGGGTGAACACCGGGGAGCTGTTTTTT
CDR3aa: CASSDRVNTGELFF
v_gene: TRBV9
abundance: .
d_gene: .
j_gene: TRBJ2-2

CDR3nt: TGTGCCAGTAGTACCCCAGTCCAGTCCCGTAATGAAAGACTGTTTTTT
CDR3aa: CASSTPVQSRNERLFF
v_gene: TRBV19
abundance: .
d_gene: .
j_gene: TRBJ1-4

CDR3nt: TGCGCCAGCAGCTTGGTCGAGGGCAATGAGCAGTTCTTC
CDR3aa: CASSLVEGNEQFF
v_gene: TRBV5-1
abundance: .
d_gene: .
j_gene: TRBJ2-1

CDR3nt: TGTGCCAGCAGCCAAGGGGGTCGGGAAAACTATGGCTACACCTTC
CDR3aa: CASSQGGRENYGYTF
v_gene: TRBV3-1/TRBV3-2
abundance: .
d_gene: .
j_gene: TRBJ1-2

CDR3nt: TGTGCCAGCAGTCCCGGGACAGTTAATGAAAAACTGTTTTTT
CDR3aa: CASSPGTVNEKLFF
v_gene: TRBV27
abundance: .
d_gene: TRBD1
j_gene: TRBJ1-4

CDR3nt: TGTGCCAGCTCAACTAGCGGGAGGTACGAGCAGTACTTC
CDR3aa: CASSTSGRYEQYF
v_gene: TRBV6-5
abundance: .
d_gene: TRBD2
j_gene: TRBJ2-7

CDR3nt: TGTGCCACACAGCGGGGGGCTTCTAGCACAGATACGCAGTATTTT
CDR3aa: CATQRGASSTDTQYF
v_gene: TRBV6-5
abundance: .
d_gene: TRBD2
j_gene: TRBJ2-3

CDR3nt: TGTGCCAGCTCGCAACAGGGAGCGGACACTGAAGCTTTCTTT
CDR3aa: CASSQQGADTEAFF
v_gene: TRBV18
abundance: .
d_gene: .
j_gene: TRBJ1-1